One and the same sample provided the 29 T cell receptor beta chains below, sequenced in a study of blood T cells in healthy people across ages. A second about 7 to 12 cycle PCR used barcoded and J-beta primers. MiXCR was run by TCRdb on the 5' RACE reads, yielding one entry per CDR3 protein. The repertoire consists of over a million distinct CDR3 sequences, with approximately 42% occurring once and the leading ten covering 4%. The specimen was blood. The receptors come from a woman between 18 and 30 years old in good health.

This sequence joins TRBV20-1 and TRBJ2-3; 8 bases line up with TRBD2. CDR1 is DFQATT and CDR2 is SNEGSKA in the germline V gene (reference sequence). The CDR3 has 14 residues. Trimming cost V 5 bases and J 5 bases; bases outside gene matches: 9. The CDR3 loop reads CSAGRSGGLDTQYF. The CDR3 DNA follows: TGCAGTGCTGGTCGGAGCGGGGGACTAGATACGCAGTATTTT.

Remarks on this clonotype: The junction departs from germline at one end; a sequencing error may be responsible. This chain links TRBV18 with TRBJ1-1, with D unclear. The CDR3 runs to 16 residues. Germline values: CDR1 KGHSH, CDR2 LQKENI. The CDR3 loop reads CASSPLGWVPNTEAFF. The CDR3 DNA reads TGTGCCAGCTCGCCACTGGGTTGGGTTCCGAACACTGAAGCTTTCTTT. Combining the CDR3 with reference TRBV18 and TRBJ1-1 gives the whole variable domain NAGVMQNPRHLVRRRGQEARLRCSPMKGHSHVYWYRQLPEEGLKFMVYLQKENIIDESGMPKERFSAEFPKEGPSILRIQQVVRGDSAAYFCASSPLGWVPNTEAFFGQGTRLTVV.

This chain links TRBV20-1 with TRBJ2-4, with 8 bases aligning to TRBD2. The better agreement between TRBJ2-7 and the DNA end casts doubt on the J call. CDR3 length equals 14 residues. CDR1 is DFQATT, CDR2 SNEGSKA, per germline (reference sequence). This CDR3 reads CSARVAPGLGEQYF. The CDR3 DNA reads TGCAGTGCTAGAGTTGCACCGGGACTAGGCGAGCAGTACTTC.

This clonotype was seen only a few times. This chain links TRBV7-9 with TRBJ2-3; 10 bases fit TRBD2. From germline, CDR1 is SEHNR and CDR2 FQNEAQ (reference sequence). V shed 2 bases, J shed 0 bases, and the junction held 5 bases outside the gene matches. The CDR3 is 17 residues long. The chain's CDR3 is CASSLYTSGTSTDTQYF. CDR3 in DNA: TGTGCCAGCAGCTTATATACTAGCGGGACTAGCACAGATACGCAGTATTTT.

The gene calls are TRBV20-1 and TRBJ2-4; D is ambiguous. V dropped 5 bases and J dropped 6 bases, with 11 bases sitting between them. Germline-derived CDR1 and CDR2 are DFQATT and SNEGSKA (reference sequence). The CDR3 runs to 12 residues. CDR3 protein: CSAPLAANIQYF. DNA of the CDR3: TGCAGTGCTCCCTTAGCCGCAAACATTCAGTACTTC.

The chain joins TRBV9 to TRBJ1-6; D might be TRBD1 (6 bases). The germline V gene encodes CDR1 SGDLS and CDR2 YYNGEE. V was pared by 0 bases and J by 16 bases, with 14 bases between. The CDR3 has 13 residues. The CDR3 DNA sequence: TGTGCCAGCAGCGTAGGTAGGCAGGGGTCGCTCCACTTT. Its translation is CASSVGRQGSLHF. Full variable domain (rest looked up from reference TRBV9 and TRBJ1-6): DSGVTQTPKHLITATGQRVTLRCSPRSGDLSVYWYQQSLDQGLQFLIQYYNGEERAKGNILERFSAQQFPDLHSELNLSSLELGDSALYFCASSVGRQGSLHFGNGTRLTVT.

This clonotype was counted only a few times. The V and J genes are TRBV10-3 and TRBJ2-1, with unresolved D. Trimming left V 3 bases short and J 5 bases short, with 14 bases between. The CDR3 has 15 residues. Germline V gene lookup returns CDR1 ENHRY and CDR2 SYGVKD. CDR3 nucleotides: TGTGCCATCAGTGATTGGGCGGCTCTAGACAATGAGCAGTTCTTC. Translating gives CAISDWAALDNEQFF.

The gene calls are TRBV20-1 and TRBJ2-2; D is undetermined. CDR1 is DFQATT and CDR2 is SNEGSKA in the germline V gene (reference sequence). The CDR3 contains 12 residues. V was pared by 1 base and J by 6 bases, with 6 bases between. CDR3 in amino acids: CSARGGPGELFF. The CDR3 DNA is TGCAGTGCTAGAGGAGGACCCGGGGAGCTGTTTTTT.

The chain combines TRBV7-8 with TRBJ2-1; 8 bases line up with TRBD2. Germline CDR1 SGHVS, CDR2 FQNEAQ. V lost 8 bases and J lost 5; bases outside the gene matches: 8. The CDR3 is made up of 14 amino acids. This CDR3 is CASLRGGIDNEQFF. The CDR3 DNA sequence: TGTGCCAGCCTCCGGGGGGGGATCGACAATGAGCAGTTCTTC.

As for this clonotype: A junction boundary mismatches the germline segment, possibly from a read error. This chain links TRBV20-1 with TRBJ2-5; possible D gene TRBD2, 7 bases. The better agreement between TRBJ2-7 and the DNA end casts doubt on the J call. Germline CDR1 is DFQATT and CDR2 is SNEGSKA (reference sequence). The CDR3 covers 14 residues. The CDR3 coding sequence is TGCAGTGCCGACGGGGGGCCTAGCTCCGACGAGCAGTACTTC. Its protein is CSADGGPSSDEQYF.

The rearrangement joins TRBV28 to TRBJ2-7, with 7 positions matching TRBD2. Germline assignment: CDR1 MDHEN and CDR2 SYDVKM. The J segment lost 6 bases and the V segment lost 6 bases, leaving 11 bases of the junction unmatched. The CDR3 has 14 amino acids. In nucleotides, the CDR3 is TGTGCCAGCAGCCAGACTAGCAGGCACGGCGAGCAGTACTTC. This translates into CASSQTSRHGEQYF.

V usage is TRBV2 and J usage is TRBJ2-3; maybe TRBD1 (5 bases). V was cut by 5 bases and J by 3 bases, with 12 bases left in between. The germline CDR1 and CDR2 sequences are SNHLY and FYNNEI. This CDR3 contains 14 residues. CDR3: CASSRTTRTDTQYF. In DNA, the CDR3 is TGTGCCAGCAGTCGGACAACCCGGACAGATACGCAGTATTTT.

The sample holds a few counts of this clonotype. The rearrangement uses TRBV6-1 and TRBJ2-1, with no clear D. V was trimmed by 1 base and J by 4 bases, leaving 14 bases between them. Germline CDR1 reads MNHNS; CDR2 reads SASEGT. This CDR3 has 16 residues. CDR3 residues: CASSEGRPFNYNEQFF. CDR3 DNA: TGTGCCAGCAGTGAAGGTCGTCCCTTCAATTACAATGAGCAGTTCTTC.

This rearrangement joins TRBV7-8 to TRBJ2-7; D perhaps matches TRBD2 (5 bases). V was pared by 2 bases and J by 2 bases, with 19 bases between. The CDR3 spans 17 residues. Germline CDR1 reads SGHVS; CDR2 reads FQNEAQ. The CDR3 region is CASSLPQGVWTPYEQYF. CDR3 DNA sequence: TGTGCCAGCAGCTTACCCCAAGGAGTATGGACTCCCTACGAGCAGTACTTC.

The V call is TRBV6-5, the J call TRBJ2-1; D unresolved. This CDR3 comprises 13 residues. V was clipped by 5 bases and J by 4 bases, with 9 bases between them. The germline V gene encodes CDR1 MNHEY and CDR2 SVGAGI. CDR3 in amino acids: CASSVRVYNEQFF. CDR3 DNA sequence: TGTGCCAGCAGTGTACGTGTTTACAATGAGCAGTTCTTC.

The chain links TRBV5-1 to TRBJ2-3, with 9 bases lining up with TRBD2. Per the germline V gene, CDR1 is SGHRS and CDR2 is YFSETQ. The CDR3 extends over 16 amino acids. V shed 0 bases, J shed 4 bases, and the junction held 6 bases outside the gene matches. The CDR3 spells CASSLVPSGNADTQYF. The DNA of the CDR3 is TGCGCCAGCAGCTTGGTGCCTAGCGGGAATGCAGATACGCAGTATTTT.

This clonotype came up a few times. The chain joins TRBV4-2 to TRBJ1-4; D unresolved. The V gene lost 4 bases and the J gene lost 0 bases, with 9 bases spanning the gap. The length of the CDR3 is 15 residues. The V gene's germline CDR1 is LGHNA and CDR2 YNFKEQ. As DNA, the CDR3 is TGTGCCAGCAGCCCCCTGGTCTCAACTAATGAAAAACTGTTTTTT. Its protein product is CASSPLVSTNEKLFF.

The rearrangement uses TRBV20-1 and TRBJ1-5, with TRBD1 matching over 7 bases. V shed 5 bases and J 7 bases; nucleotides not matched to a gene: 8. From germline, CDR1 is DFQATT and CDR2 SNEGSKA (reference sequence). The CDR3 covers 13 residues. In DNA, the CDR3 is TGCAGTGCTTCGAGGGGGCTTCAACAGCCCCAGCATTTT. Its protein product is CSASRGLQQPQHF.

This clonotype was found a few times. The J gene is TRBJ1-2, the V gene TRBV20-1; 8 nucleotides line up with TRBD1. The CDR3 runs 15 residues. Trimming at V came to 2 bases and at J to 0 bases, leaving 5 bases not matched to a gene. From germline, CDR1 is DFQATT and CDR2 SNEGSKA (reference sequence). The CDR3 DNA sequence: TGCAGTGCTAGAAAAGGGACAGGAGCTAACTATGGCTACACCTTC. Translating gives CSARKGTGANYGYTF.

The gene calls are TRBV28 and TRBJ2-7; maybe TRBD2 (6 bases). The CDR3 length is 15 residues. Trimming left V 4 bases short and J 4 bases short, with 17 bases between. Germline V CDR1 and CDR2: MDHEN, SYDVKM. CDR3 DNA: TGTGCCAGCAGTTCATGGGAGGAACGAAAATACGAGCAGTACTTC. Protein product: CASSSWEERKYEQYF.

This clonotype turned up a few times. The chain has TRBV29-1 and TRBJ1-2, with D hard to call. CDR3 length: 12 residues. The V and J ends lost 6 bases and 0 bases respectively, with 8 bases between them. Germline CDR1 reads SQVTM; CDR2 reads ANQGSEA. The CDR3 DNA is TGCAGCGTCGGAGTAGCTAACTATGGCTACACCTTC. Its protein product is CSVGVANYGYTF. Full variable domain (rest looked up from reference TRBV29-1 and TRBJ1-2): SAVISQKPSRDICQRGTSLTIQCQVDSQVTMMFWYRQQPGQSLTLIATANQGSEATYESGFVIDKFPISRPNLTFSTLTVSNMSPEDSSIYLCSVGVANYGYTFGSGTRLTVV.

CDR3: CSVSFQGTTEAFF. In DNA, the CDR3 is TGCAGTGTTAGTTTTCAGGGGACCACTGAAGCTTTCTTT. This chain joins TRBV20-1 and TRBJ1-1; D might be TRBD1 (6 bases). Germline V gene sequence: CDR1 DFQATT, CDR2 SNEGSKA (reference sequence). Trimming pared 7 bases from V and 4 bases from J, leaving 16 bases between. This CDR3 has 13 amino acids.

The chain links TRBV5-8 to TRBJ2-6; D may match TRBD1 or TRBD2 (5 bases each). The CDR3 is 14 amino acids. The germline V gene has CDR1 SGHTS and CDR2 YDEGEE. The V and J ends lost 5 bases and 2 bases respectively, with 8 bases between them. CDR3 coding DNA: TGTGCCAGCAGGGGGACGGCTGGGGCCAACGTCCTGACTTTC. Amino acid sequence: CASRGTAGANVLTF.

A word on this clonotype: One end of the junction is discordant with germline, which a read error may explain. The V gene is TRBV9, the J gene TRBJ2-1, with TRBD2 as a possible D gene (6 bases). CDR3 length equals 15 residues. Germline-derived CDR1 and CDR2 are SGDLS and YYNGEE. The CDR3 DNA sequence: TGTGCCGGCAGCGTAGGACTATCCTCCTACAATGAGCAGTTCTTC. It yields the protein CAGSVGLSSYNEQFF. Combining the CDR3 with reference TRBV9 and TRBJ2-1 gives the whole variable domain DSGVTQTPKHLITATGQRVTLRCSPRSGDLSVYWYQQSLDQGLQFLIQYYNGEERAKGNILERFSAQQFPDLHSELNLSSLELGDSALYFCAGSVGLSSYNEQFFGPGTRLTVL.

The V gene is TRBV5-1, the J gene TRBJ2-3, with no clear D. The CDR3 has 13 amino acids. Germline V gene sequence: CDR1 SGHRS, CDR2 YFSETQ. V lost 3 bases to trimming and J lost 4 bases, with 9 bases between them. The CDR3 bases are TGCGCCAGCAGCTCATTCACCCCAGATACGCAGTATTTT. Amino acids: CASSSFTPDTQYF.

The chain has TRBV20-1 and TRBJ1-5; 10 bases match TRBD1. The germline V gene encodes CDR1 DFQATT and CDR2 SNEGSKA (reference sequence). This CDR3 has 17 residues. V dropped 6 bases and J dropped 0; count of bases not matched to a gene: 11. The CDR3 loop is CSAIGDRGEYSNQPQHF. The CDR3, as DNA: TGCAGTGCCATAGGGGACAGGGGAGAGTATAGCAATCAGCCCCAGCATTTT.

V is TRBV2 and J is TRBJ1-2; D is unresolved. The CDR3 has 13 amino acids. Looked up from germline, CDR1 is SNHLY and CDR2 is FYNNEI. The germline V and J ends were trimmed by 6 bases and 7 bases, with 15 bases remaining between them. The CDR3 sequence: CASRSDAVAGYTF. The CDR3 nucleotides are TGTGCCAGCAGGTCCGATGCCGTCGCTGGCTACACCTTC.

This clonotype came up a few times. This chain links TRBV6-6 with TRBJ2-4; the D is unclear. V gave up 6 bases and J gave up 0 bases, with 9 bases separating them. Germline CDR1 MNHNY, CDR2 SVGAGI (reference sequence). The CDR3 is 14 amino acids. The CDR3 DNA reads TGTGCCAGCAGACTACAGTTAGCCAAAAACATTCAGTACTTC. Translation: CASRLQLAKNIQYF.

The chain joins TRBV14 to TRBJ2-3; D is tentatively TRBD1 or TRBD2 (6 bases each). V lost 5 bases, J lost 3 bases, and 15 bases lay in between. In germline, CDR1 is SGHDN, CDR2 FVKESK. This CDR3 is 15 amino acids long. CDR3 amino acids: CASSTGGGRTDTQYF. The CDR3, as DNA: TGTGCCAGCAGCACCGGAGGGGGGCGAACAGATACGCAGTATTTT.